One sample yielded the 23 T cell receptor beta chains listed below, sequenced in a study of blood T cell repertoires in COVID-19. The repertoire was sequenced with immunoSEQ multiplex PCR; TCRdb's copy has only in-frame clones and lacks some. The repertoire holds 250,000 to 350,000 clones, 90% seen once, with around 4.4% in the top ten. The specimen sequenced was PBMCs or T cells enriched from blood (not recorded which). Source of these receptors: a woman in her late teens or twenties with acute COVID-19.

This clone was seen once. This chain links TRBV29-1 with TRBJ1-1; D is undetermined. CDR1 is SQVTM, CDR2 ANQGSEA, per germline. V lost 4 bases and J 10 bases, leaving 4 bases between the germline ends. This CDR3 has 8 residues. The CDR3 DNA reads as TGCAGCGTTGGGAGAGCTTTCTTT. Translating it yields CSVGRAFF.

V is TRBV27 and J is TRBJ1-1; 11 positions agree with TRBD1. Germline lookup yields CDR1 MNHEY and CDR2 SMNVEV (reference sequence). This CDR3 has 14 residues. The trim removed 6 bases at V and 6 bases at J, leaving 6 bases unmatched. The CDR3 region is CASRTGTGGAEAFF. The CDR3 DNA sequence: TGTGCCAGCAGGACCGGGACAGGGGGGGCTGAAGCTTTCTTT.

This rearrangement joins TRBV7-3 to TRBJ2-1, with 14 bases fitting TRBD2. There are 15 residues in the CDR3. J was trimmed by 6 bases and V by 5 bases; bases with no gene match: 3. CDR1 and CDR2 from the germline V gene are SGHTA and FQGTGA. The DNA of the CDR3 is TGTGCCAGCAGCAGGGGACTAGCGGGAGCCAATGAGCAGTTCTTC. Protein sequence: CASSRGLAGANEQFF.

V gene TRBV5-1 combines with J gene TRBJ2-5, with 7 bases fitting TRBD1. This CDR3 contains 14 residues. J was trimmed by 5 bases and V by 4 bases; bases with no gene match: 8. The germline V gene has CDR1 SGHRS and CDR2 YFSETQ. The CDR3 reads CASSVDRVSETQYF. CDR3 coding DNA: TGCGCCAGCAGCGTCGACAGGGTTAGCGAGACCCAGTACTTC.

The chain recombines TRBV18 with TRBJ2-7; 9 bases align to TRBD2. CDR1 is KGHSH and CDR2 is LQKENI in the germline V gene. The V and J ends lost 2 bases and 0 bases, in that order; junction bases with no gene match: 2. The CDR3 is 15 residues long. The CDR3 sequence is CASSPIAGVSYEQYF. DNA of the CDR3: TGTGCCAGCTCACCAATAGCGGGAGTCTCCTACGAGCAGTACTTC.

The chain combines TRBV3-1 (or the pseudogene TRBV3-2) with TRBJ2-1; TRBD1 agrees at 7 bases. With 3 bases clipped from V and 0 bases from J, the junction kept 2 bases outside the gene matches. This CDR3 has 15 residues. Germline V gene data show CDR1 as LGHDT and CDR2 as YNNKEL (reference sequence). CDR3 in amino acids: CASSQDRSSYNEQFF. The CDR3 DNA reads TGTGCCAGCAGCCAGGACAGGAGCTCCTACAATGAGCAGTTCTTC.

This rearrangement joins TRBV24-1 to TRBJ2-1; weak D call: TRBD2 (6 bases). The CDR3 runs 14 residues. The V and J ends lost 4 bases and 9 bases respectively, with 15 bases between them. Per the germline V gene, CDR1 is KGHDR and CDR2 is SFDVKD. The CDR3 is CATSEDSSAGEQFF. The CDR3 DNA reads TGTGCCACCAGTGAGGACTCTAGCGCGGGTGAGCAGTTCTTC.

The rearrangement links TRBV5-1 to TRBJ2-1; a weak D match, TRBD2 (6 bases). Trimming pared 1 base from V and 4 bases from J, leaving 12 bases between. Germline loops: CDR1 SGHRS, CDR2 YFSETQ. The CDR3 runs 15 residues. CDR3 sequence reads: CASSLLGGVYNEQFF. The CDR3 nucleotides are TGCGCCAGCAGCTTGTTGGGCGGGGTTTACAATGAGCAGTTCTTC.

This chain joins TRBV10-3 and TRBJ1-1; D is undetermined. Deletions cut 6 bases from V and 2 bases from J, with 10 bases between. The CDR3 runs to 13 residues. The germline CDR1 and CDR2 sequences are ENHRY and SYGVKD. The CDR3 DNA is TGTGCCATCAGAAACAGCCACAACACTGAAGCTTTCTTT. It encodes CAIRNSHNTEAFF.

The sample holds a few counts of this clone. V and J are TRBV5-4 and TRBJ1-6; 7 positions match TRBD1. The germline V gene has CDR1 SGHNT and CDR2 YYREEE (reference sequence). This CDR3 spans 17 amino acids. Trimming took 3 bases from V and 4 from J; bases not matched to a gene: 10. CDR3 DNA sequence: TGTGCCAGCAGCTCAACAGGGGCCCTCAGTTATAATTCACCCCTCCACTTT. Amino acid sequence: CASSSTGALSYNSPLHF.

This clone has a handful of counts. The chain is built from TRBV2 and TRBJ2-7, with TRBD1 matching 8 bases. The germline CDR1 and CDR2 sequences are SNHLY and FYNNEI. Unmatched junction bases numbered 12, after V lost 8 bases and J lost 0 bases. The CDR3 runs to 16 residues. CDR3 loop: CASEAGGLPSSYEQYF. In DNA, the CDR3 is TGTGCCAGCGAGGCAGGGGGCCTACCAAGCTCCTACGAGCAGTACTTC. The variable domain in full, completed from reference TRBV2 and TRBJ2-7, reads EPEVTQTPSHQVTQMGQEVILRCVPISNHLYFYWYRQILGQKVEFLVSFYNNEISEKSEIFDDQFSVERPDGSNFTLKIRSTKLEDSAMYFCASEAGGLPSSYEQYFGPGTRLTVT.

This chain joins TRBV6-2 or TRBV6-3 and TRBJ1-6, with D perhaps matching TRBD1 (6 bases). CDR3 size: 18 residues. Germline lookup yields CDR1 MNHEY and CDR2 SVGEGT. Trimming cost V 1 base and J 7 bases, with 20 bases left between them. DNA for the CDR3: TGTGCCAGCAGTTACTTTAGGGACACGGCGCCCGAAAATTCACCCCTCCACTTT. Translated: CASSYFRDTAPENSPLHF.

This chain links TRBV6-4 with TRBJ1-2; no reliable D call. CDR3 length equals 13 residues. CDR1 and CDR2 from the germline V gene are MRHNA and SNTAGT. V was shortened by 4 bases and J by 8 bases, with 14 bases between the two germline ends. In DNA form, the CDR3 reads TGTGCCAGCAGTGTAGAACCCGGGATAGGCTACACCTTC. It is translated as CASSVEPGIGYTF.

This clone was seen just once. The rearrangement uses TRBV11-2 and TRBJ2-1, with D maybe TRBD2 (6 bases). V lost 2 bases and J lost 4, with 15 bases in between. This CDR3 has 16 residues. Germline V lookup: CDR1 SGHAT, CDR2 FQNNGV. CDR3 in DNA: TGTGCCAGCAGCTTACAGGTTAGCGGAGAATACAATGAGCAGTTCTTC. It codes for CASSLQVSGEYNEQFF. Together with reference TRBV11-2 and TRBJ2-1, the CDR3 gives the full variable domain: EAGVAQSPRYKIIEKRQSVAFWCNPISGHATLYWYQQILGQGPKLLIQFQNNGVVDDSQLPKDRFSAERLKGVDSTLKIQPAKLEDSAVYLCASSLQVSGEYNEQFFGPGTRLTVL.

The rearrangement joins TRBV6-5 to TRBJ1-2; D gene ambiguous. Germline loops: CDR1 MNHEY, CDR2 SVGAGI. Trimming shortened V by 2 bases and J by 4 bases, and 5 bases separated the two germline ends. The CDR3 totals 12 residues. The CDR3 region has the DNA TGTGCCAGCAGTTACAGCGGCTATGGCTACACCTTC. This translates into CASSYSGYGYTF.

This clone was detected once. The chain has TRBV24-1 and TRBJ2-2, with D unclear. Germline values: CDR1 KGHDR, CDR2 SFDVKD. The CDR3 has 13 residues. With 3 bases removed from V and 3 bases from J, the gap between germline ends came to 4 bases. CDR3 nucleotide sequence: TGTGCCACCAGTGATGACTACACCGGGGAGCTGTTTTTT. It is translated as CATSDDYTGELFF.

V usage is TRBV25-1 and J usage is TRBJ2-2, with D perhaps matching TRBD1 (5 bases). The CDR3 length is 15 residues. In germline, CDR1 is MGHDK, CDR2 SYGVNS. V gave up 7 bases and J gave up 4 bases, with 16 bases separating them. The CDR3 is CASKLSYRCTGELFF. CDR3 in DNA: TGTGCCAGCAAGCTTTCATACAGGTGCACCGGGGAGCTGTTTTTT.

The V gene is TRBV4-1, the J gene TRBJ2-1; the D gene is possibly TRBD1 (5 bases). CDR1 is MGHRA and CDR2 is YSYEKL in the germline V gene. This CDR3 has 16 residues. With 4 bases removed from V and 0 bases from J, the gap between germline ends came to 13 bases. The CDR3 loop is CASSRQGPSSYNEQFF. For the CDR3, the DNA is TGCGCCAGCAGCCGCCAGGGCCCGAGCTCCTACAATGAGCAGTTCTTC.

The rearrangement links TRBV5-1 to TRBJ2-1; 7 bases fit TRBD1. The junction had 1 base not matched to a gene; V was cut back by 0 bases and J by 7 bases. From germline, CDR1 is SGHRS and CDR2 YFSETQ. This CDR3 contains 13 residues. The CDR3 nucleotides read TGCGCCAGCAGCTTGGAACAGGGGAATGAGCAGTTCTTC. Amino acids: CASSLEQGNEQFF. The whole variable domain, filled in from reference TRBV5-1 and TRBJ2-1, reads KAGVTQTPRYLIKTRGQQVTLSCSPISGHRSVSWYQQTPGQGLQFLFEYFSETQRNKGNFPGRFSGRQFSNSRSEMNVSTLELGDSALYLCASSLEQGNEQFFGPGTRLTVL.

The chain recombines TRBV7-6 with TRBJ1-1; D is unresolved. Trimming left V 8 bases short and J 3 bases short, with 16 bases between. The CDR3 spans 14 residues. The V gene's germline CDR1 is SGHVS and CDR2 FNYEAQ. CDR3 DNA: TGTGCCAGCTCGCCCAGGATCTGGGACACTGAAGCTTTCTTT. It translates to CASSPRIWDTEAFF.

The chain links TRBV30 to TRBJ1-5; 7 bases align to TRBD1. Germline V gene lookup returns CDR1 GTSNPN and CDR2 SVGIG (reference sequence). Trimming at V came to 3 bases and at J to 6 bases, leaving 8 bases not matched to a gene. The CDR3 extends over 14 amino acids. CDR3 protein: CAWRDRAAVQPQHF. In DNA, the CDR3 is TGTGCCTGGAGAGACAGGGCGGCCGTTCAGCCCCAGCATTTT.

V is TRBV5-1 and J is TRBJ2-5; TRBD2 is a possible D gene (5 bases). The length of the CDR3 is 16 residues. CDR1 is SGHRS and CDR2 is YFSETQ in the germline V gene. V lost 0 bases and J lost 2, with 14 bases in between. The DNA for the CDR3 is TGCGCCAGCAGCTTGGGGGCCCCGGGATTACAAGAGACCCAGTACTTC. Its translation: CASSLGAPGLQETQYF.

The chain couples TRBV28 to TRBJ1-1, with 9 bases aligning to TRBD1. V was pared by 7 bases and J by 7 bases, with 16 bases of the junction left unmatched. Germline assignment: CDR1 MDHEN and CDR2 SYDVKM. CDR3 length: 16 amino acids. CDR3 loop: CASKWIHRGRRIEAFF. CDR3 nucleotide sequence: TGTGCCAGCAAATGGATCCACAGGGGGCGCAGGATTGAAGCTTTCTTT.